This passage covers 17 T cell receptor beta chains from one sample sequenced in a study of cytomegalovirus exposure and HLA in healthy donors. Use of 60 Vbeta and 13 Jbeta primers characterized the PCR. This table comes from immunoSEQ multiplex PCR, and its TCRdb copy is limited to in-frame clones, with some not included. The profile shows around 150,000 clones, roughly four fifths of them singletons. Sequenced material: PBMCs. These receptor sequences come from a young woman in good health and CMV-seronegative.

This clone was found a few times. This rearrangement joins TRBV2 to TRBJ1-4; D perhaps matches TRBD1 (5 bases). The germline gives CDR1 SNHLY, CDR2 FYNNEI. V gave up 9 bases and J gave up 7 bases, with 15 bases separating them. The CDR3 is made up of 13 amino acids. The CDR3 coding sequence is TGTGCCAGTGGCCAGGGTTTCTTTGAAAAACTGTTTTTT. Residues: CASGQGFFEKLFF.

The chain couples TRBV7-9 to TRBJ2-7; 8 bases are a match to TRBD1. Unmatched junction bases numbered 5, after V lost 4 bases and J lost 6 bases. Per germline, CDR1 SEHNR and CDR2 FQNEAQ (reference sequence). CDR3 length: 13 amino acids. The DNA for the CDR3 is TGTGCCAGCAGCTCCCCGACAGGGGTCGAGCAGTACTTC. Translated: CASSSPTGVEQYF.

This chain joins TRBV7-3 and TRBJ2-2, with D perhaps TRBD2 (6 bases). The CDR3 runs 18 residues. The V end was cut by 2 bases, the J end by 3 bases, with 19 bases between. Germline loops: CDR1 SGHTA, CDR2 FQGTGA. CDR3 sequence (DNA): TGTGCCAGCAGCTTAGGAGTTCGGGGAGGCCAATACACCGGGGAGCTGTTTTTT. Translating it yields CASSLGVRGGQYTGELFF. Complete variable domain (other parts from reference TRBV7-3 and TRBJ2-2): GAGVSQTPSNKVTEKGKYVELRCDPISGHTALYWYRQSLGQGPEFLIYFQGTGAADDSGLPNDRFFAVRPEGSVSTLKIQRTERGDSAVYLCASSLGVRGGQYTGELFFGEGSRLTVL.

In DNA form, the CDR3 reads TGTGCCAGCAGTGGCGGCAAGGGACTTAATGAAAAACTGTTTTTT. It is translated as CASSGGKGLNEKLFF. V is TRBV28 and J is TRBJ1-4; possible D gene TRBD1, 5 bases. The length of the CDR3 is 15 residues. Trimming removed 5 bases from V and 4 bases from J, with 14 bases in between. Germline loops: CDR1 MDHEN, CDR2 SYDVKM.

This sequence joins TRBV7-2 and TRBJ1-6, with a possible D match to TRBD1 (6 bases). The CDR3 is 14 amino acids. V was trimmed by 2 bases and J by 7 bases, leaving 9 bases between them. In germline, CDR1 is SGHTA, CDR2 FQGNSA. This CDR3 reads CASSLSGENSPLHF. The CDR3 DNA is TGTGCCAGCAGCTTATCAGGGGAGAATTCACCCCTCCACTTT.

The chain carries TRBV27 and TRBJ1-1; 8 bases align to TRBD1. Germline V lookup: CDR1 MNHEY, CDR2 SMNVEV (reference sequence). J lost 4 bases, V lost 3 bases, and 4 bases had no gene match. The CDR3 extends over 14 amino acids. CDR3 sequence reads: CASSLLGQGTEAFF. In DNA form, the CDR3 reads TGTGCCAGCAGTTTGCTAGGACAGGGCACTGAAGCTTTCTTT.

A note on this clone: At the DNA level, this CDR3 is encoded by other sequences in the same sample as well. The rearrangement uses TRBV7-9 and TRBJ1-5; D unresolved. The CDR3 covers 12 residues. Germline values: CDR1 SEHNR, CDR2 FQNEAQ (reference sequence). Between the trimmed V and J ends, which lost 4 bases and 2 bases, there was a span of 3 bases. DNA for the CDR3: TGTGCCAGCAGCTCCGGCAATCAGCCCCAGCATTTT. Encoded protein: CASSSGNQPQHF.

This chain connects TRBV25-1 to TRBJ2-6, with TRBD2 as a possible D gene (7 bases). V was pared by 6 bases and J by 0 bases, with 12 bases between. The CDR3 runs to 16 residues. Germline CDR1 MGHDK, CDR2 SYGVNS. The CDR3 region is CASRPGDYSGANVLTF. For the CDR3, the DNA is TGTGCCAGCAGGCCAGGGGACTACTCTGGGGCCAACGTCCTGACTTTC.

The chain links TRBV14 to TRBJ2-7; TRBD2 is a possible D gene (6 bases). CDR3 length: 17 amino acids. With 3 bases removed from V and 3 bases from J, the gap between germline ends came to 21 bases. Germline values: CDR1 SGHDN, CDR2 FVKESK. The CDR3 here is CASSQTPPSGSGYEQYF. Written as DNA, the CDR3 is TGTGCCAGCAGCCAGACACCCCCAAGCGGGTCAGGCTACGAGCAGTACTTC.

The chain carries TRBV18 and TRBJ2-7, with 7 bases that match TRBD1. J lost 2 bases, V lost 3 bases, and 7 bases had no gene match. CDR3 size: 15 residues. CDR1 is KGHSH and CDR2 is LQKENI in the germline V gene. In DNA form, the CDR3 reads TGTGCCAGCTCACCTGACAGGGCGAGACCCTACGAGCAGTACTTC. Protein sequence: CASSPDRARPYEQYF.

This chain joins TRBV6-1 and TRBJ2-3; TRBD1 matches 7 bases. This CDR3 has 13 amino acids. The V and J ends lost 3 bases and 7 bases, in that order; junction bases with no gene match: 4. Looked up from germline, CDR1 is MNHNS and CDR2 is SASEGT. The CDR3, as DNA: TGTGCCAGCAGTGAGGGACAGCGATATACGCAGTATTTT. This codes for CASSEGQRYTQYF.

This clone appeared a single time. This chain connects TRBV6-5 to TRBJ2-1; tentative D call: TRBD2 (5 bases). Germline CDR1 reads MNHEY; CDR2 reads SVGAGI. CDR3 length: 12 amino acids. V lost 2 bases and J 14 bases, leaving 13 bases between the germline ends. The CDR3 region has the DNA TGTGCCAGCAGTTACCAAACTAGGGAAGAGTTCTTC. Protein product: CASSYQTREEFF.

The genes are TRBV10-3 and TRBJ2-3; D not resolved. V was clipped by 3 bases and J by 0 bases, with 7 bases between them. This CDR3 contains 14 residues. Germline V gene sequence: CDR1 ENHRY, CDR2 SYGVKD. CDR3 in DNA: TGTGCCATCAGTGAACCCCGGAGCACAGATACGCAGTATTTT. It specifies CAISEPRSTDTQYF.

The chain is built from TRBV2 and TRBJ1-1, with TRBD1 identical over 7 bases. Germline lookup yields CDR1 SNHLY and CDR2 FYNNEI. The CDR3 has 13 residues. Unmatched junction bases numbered 1, after V lost 6 bases and J lost 0 bases. CDR3 residues: CASRGGMNTEAFF. CDR3 bases: TGTGCCAGCAGAGGGGGCATGAACACTGAAGCTTTCTTT.

The table lists this clone with a count of one. V and J are TRBV4-2 and TRBJ2-4; 7 positions agree with TRBD2. This CDR3 is 19 amino acids long. Germline values: CDR1 LGHNA, CDR2 YNFKEQ. The ends lost 0 bases at V and 0 bases at J; junction bases unmatched: 11. The CDR3 loop reads CASSQDRGPSGLAKNIQYF. DNA of the CDR3: TGTGCCAGCAGCCAAGATCGGGGTCCTAGCGGACTAGCCAAAAACATTCAGTACTTC.

J is TRBJ2-3 and V is TRBV7-6; the match to TRBD2 covers 9 bases. V trimming: 1 base; J trimming: 4 bases; junction bases outside the gene matches: 3. CDR1 and CDR2 (germline): SGHVS, FNYEAQ. This CDR3 has 15 amino acids. The CDR3 nucleotides are TGTGCCAGCAGCTTAGAGGCGGGAGGGGCAGATACGCAGTATTTT. This codes for CASSLEAGGADTQYF.

V and J are TRBV5-4 and TRBJ2-5; 9 bases are shared with TRBD1. In germline, CDR1 is SGHNT, CDR2 YYREEE (reference sequence). V lost 4 bases, J lost 5 bases, and 6 bases stayed unmatched. This CDR3 contains 14 residues. CDR3 in DNA: TGTGCCAGCAGCCAACAGGGGGCGACGGAGACCCAGTACTTC. This codes for CASSQQGATETQYF.